The 5 T cell receptor beta chains below all came from one sample that was sequenced in a study of blood T cells in healthy people across ages. Through a sample-barcoded 5' primer and a J-beta primer mix, a second PCR was run for roughly 6 to 11 cycles. TCRdb independently ran MiXCR on the 5' RACE reads; one entry per CDR3 protein. Of 700,000 or so distinct CDR3 sequences listed, 20% to 25% were seen once; the top ten hold around 21%. Specimen: blood. The receptors derive from an older man in good health.

The chain combines TRBV19 with TRBJ2-5; 9 nucleotides agree with TRBD1. The V gene end was trimmed by 6 bases and the J gene end by 4 bases; junction bases not matched to a gene: 12. This CDR3 is 16 amino acids long. Germline CDR1 is LNHDA and CDR2 is SQIVND (reference sequence). CDR3 sequence reads: CASSPTGQGMLETQYF. For the CDR3, the DNA is TGTGCCAGTAGCCCCACTGGACAGGGGATGTTAGAGACCCAGTACTTC.

This chain links TRBV5-5 with TRBJ1-1; D is perhaps TRBD1 (6 bases). Germline CDR1 is SGHKS and CDR2 is YYEKEE (reference sequence). The V end was cut by 7 bases, the J end by 0 bases, with 16 bases between. The CDR3 sequence is 15 residues long. The CDR3: CASGWAGTLNTEAFF. The CDR3 DNA reads as TGTGCCAGCGGCTGGGCCGGGACACTGAACACTGAAGCTTTCTTT.

This clonotype turned up a few times. J is TRBJ2-1 and V is TRBV5-1; TRBD2 is a possible D gene (6 bases). CDR1 and CDR2 from the germline V gene are SGHRS and YFSETQ. This CDR3 spans 17 amino acids. With 8 bases removed from V and 2 bases from J, the gap between germline ends came to 23 bases. In nucleotides, the CDR3 is TGCGCCAGAGTCTCAACCCTCCCCCGGGAGACCTACAATGAGCAGTTCTTC. It encodes CARVSTLPRETYNEQFF.

This chain connects TRBV20-1 to TRBJ2-7, with 8 bases aligning to TRBD1. CDR3 length: 16 residues. Germline CDR1 DFQATT, CDR2 SNEGSKA (reference sequence). Trimming cost V 1 base and J 0 bases; bases outside gene matches: 8. The CDR3 nucleotides read TGCAGTGCTAGAGGGGGACAGGCGAGGAGCTCCTACGAGCAGTACTTC. It specifies CSARGGQARSSYEQYF.

This clonotype has only a few counts. This chain links TRBV5-1 with TRBJ2-7; 8 bases agree with TRBD1. Trimming removed 4 bases from V and 5 bases from J; junction bases left unmatched: 8. In germline, CDR1 is SGHRS, CDR2 YFSETQ. The CDR3 is 14 residues long. The CDR3 reads CASSPRTGRDEQYV. Here the CDR3 DNA reads TGCGCCAGCAGCCCTAGGACAGGGAGAGACGAGCAGTACGTC.